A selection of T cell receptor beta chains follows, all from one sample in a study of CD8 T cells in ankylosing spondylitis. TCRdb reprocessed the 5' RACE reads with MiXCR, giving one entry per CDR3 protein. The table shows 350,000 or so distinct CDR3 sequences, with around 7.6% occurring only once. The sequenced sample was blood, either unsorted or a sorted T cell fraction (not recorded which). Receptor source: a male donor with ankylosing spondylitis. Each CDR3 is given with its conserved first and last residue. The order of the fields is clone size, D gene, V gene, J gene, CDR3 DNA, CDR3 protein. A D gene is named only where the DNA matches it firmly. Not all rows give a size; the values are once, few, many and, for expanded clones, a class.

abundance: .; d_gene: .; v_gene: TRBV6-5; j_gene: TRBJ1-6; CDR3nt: TGTGCCAGCAGTTACTCGAGTGGCAGAATTAATTCACCCCTCCACTTT; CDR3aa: CASSYSSGRINSPLHF
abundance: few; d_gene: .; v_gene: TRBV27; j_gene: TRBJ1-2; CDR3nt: TGTGCCAGCAGTTTATCCTTTGGGGGCCGGTATGGCTACACCTTC; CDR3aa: CASSLSFGGRYGYTF
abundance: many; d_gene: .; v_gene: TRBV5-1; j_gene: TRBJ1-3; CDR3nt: TGCGCCAGCAGCTTGGCCGGCAGGATGAATGCTGGAAACACCATATATTTT; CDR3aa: CASSLAGRMNAGNTIYF
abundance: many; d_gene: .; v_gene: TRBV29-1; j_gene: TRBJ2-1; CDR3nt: TGCAGCGTTGAGGGGCGGCCCTACAATGAGCAGTTCTTC; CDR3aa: CSVEGRPYNEQFF
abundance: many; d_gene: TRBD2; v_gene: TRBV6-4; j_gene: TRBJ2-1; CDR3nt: TGTGCCAGCAGTCCGACTAGCGGGAGGGCCTACAATGAGCAGTTCTTC; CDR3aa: CASSPTSGRAYNEQFF
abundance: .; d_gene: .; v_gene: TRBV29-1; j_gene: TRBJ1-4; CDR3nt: TGCAGCGTTGAGACAGCAACTAATGAAAAACTGTTTTTT; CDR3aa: CSVETATNEKLFF
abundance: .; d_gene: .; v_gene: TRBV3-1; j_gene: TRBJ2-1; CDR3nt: TGTGCCAGCAGCCAAGATCCATCCGGAGGAGGGGCCCGAAATGAGCAGTTCTTC; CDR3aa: CASSQDPSGGGARNEQFF
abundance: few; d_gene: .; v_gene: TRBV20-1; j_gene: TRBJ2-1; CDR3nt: TGCAGTGCTAGGTCTTGGGACGCCGTCGCCTACAATGAGCAGTTCTTC; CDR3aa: CSARSWDAVAYNEQFF
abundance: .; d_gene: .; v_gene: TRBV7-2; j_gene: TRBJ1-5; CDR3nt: TGTGCCAGCAGCTTAGCGCTAGGGGATTGGGGCAATCAGCCCCAGCATTTT; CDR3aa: CASSLALGDWGNQPQHF
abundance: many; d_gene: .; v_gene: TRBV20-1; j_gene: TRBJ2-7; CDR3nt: TGCAGTGCTTCCGAGGGCCGGGTCCGCTCCTACGAGCAGTACTTC; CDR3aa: CSASEGRVRSYEQYF
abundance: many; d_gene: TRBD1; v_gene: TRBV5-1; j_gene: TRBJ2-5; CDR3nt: TGCGCCAGCAGCTTGGTGTTCGGGACAGGGAAGGTACAAGAGACCCAGTACTTC; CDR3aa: CASSLVFGTGKVQETQYF
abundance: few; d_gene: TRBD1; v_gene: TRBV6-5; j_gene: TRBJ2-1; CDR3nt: TGTGCCAGCAGTTACAACAGGGGATCCTACAATGAGCAGTTCTTC; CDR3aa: CASSYNRGSYNEQFF
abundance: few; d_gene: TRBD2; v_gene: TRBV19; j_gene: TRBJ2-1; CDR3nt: TGTGCCAGTAGTATAGATCCGGCGGGAGTCTACAATGAGCAGTTCTTC; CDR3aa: CASSIDPAGVYNEQFF
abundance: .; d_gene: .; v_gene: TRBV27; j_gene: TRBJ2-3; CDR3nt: TGTGCCAGCGGGAGCTCGTTGGATACGCAGTATTTT; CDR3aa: CASGSSLDTQYF
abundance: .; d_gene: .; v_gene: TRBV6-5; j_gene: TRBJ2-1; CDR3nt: TGTGCCAGCAGTTACTCGTTGGGGACCCCCTACAATGAGCAGTTCTTC; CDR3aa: CASSYSLGTPYNEQFF
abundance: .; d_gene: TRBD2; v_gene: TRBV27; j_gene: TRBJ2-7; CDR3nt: TGTGCCAGTCGGGGGCTAGCGGGAGGAACGGGGTCCTACGAGCAGTACTTC; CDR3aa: CASRGLAGGTGSYEQYF
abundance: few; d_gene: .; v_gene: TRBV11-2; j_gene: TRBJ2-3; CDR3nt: TGTGCCAGCAGCAACTACCGGGACACAGATACGCAGTATTTT; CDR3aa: CASSNYRDTDTQYF
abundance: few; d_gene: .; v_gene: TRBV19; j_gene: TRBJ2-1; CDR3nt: TGTGCCAGTCAGGGGGGCATGGAGCAGTTCTTC; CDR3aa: CASQGGMEQFF
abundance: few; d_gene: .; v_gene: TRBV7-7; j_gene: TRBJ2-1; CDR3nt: TGTGCTAGCAGCCTAGGCGGGTCGGTCGGAAATGAGCAGTTCTTC; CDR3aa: CASSLGGSVGNEQFF
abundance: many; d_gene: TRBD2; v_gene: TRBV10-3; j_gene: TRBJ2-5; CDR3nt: TGTGCCATCAGGAGCGGGAGAGAGGAGACCCAGTACTTC; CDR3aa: CAIRSGREETQYF
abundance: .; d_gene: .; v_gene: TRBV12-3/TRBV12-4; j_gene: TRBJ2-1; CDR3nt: TGTGCCAGCAGAAGACAGGAACTGCGGAATGAGCAGTTCTTC; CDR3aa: CASRRQELRNEQFF
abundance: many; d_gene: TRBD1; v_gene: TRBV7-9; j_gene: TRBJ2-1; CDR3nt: TGTGCCAGCAGCACCGGGACAGGAGATTACAATGAGCAGTTCTTC; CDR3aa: CASSTGTGDYNEQFF
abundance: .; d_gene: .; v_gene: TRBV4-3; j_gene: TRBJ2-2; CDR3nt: TGCGCCAGCAGCCAAGAAGGGACGCCCGCTATCAATCCCGGGGAGCTGTTTTTT; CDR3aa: CASSQEGTPAINPGELFF
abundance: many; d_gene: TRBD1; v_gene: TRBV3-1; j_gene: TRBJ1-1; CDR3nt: TGTGCCAGCAGCCCCGACAGGGGGCTTGGAGCGAGCACTGAAGCTTTCTTT; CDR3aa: CASSPDRGLGASTEAFF
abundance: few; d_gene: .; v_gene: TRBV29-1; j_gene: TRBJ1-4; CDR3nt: TGCAGCGTTGCGGCAGGGGCAAATGAAAAACTGTTTTTT; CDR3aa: CSVAAGANEKLFF